The rows below give T cell receptor beta chains drawn from one sample of a study of T cell repertoires in cytomegalovirus infection. These TCRs' antigens remain unknown. TCRdb used MiXCR to reprocess the reads, holding one entry per CDR3 protein. The table includes roughly 990,000 distinct CDR3 sequences, less than 35% detected once. Source: cultured CD8+ T cells from PBMCs, taken from culture after CMV antigen stimulation. The receptor set was obtained from a human donor in good health (CMV status not recorded). Some clones in this sample may be carry-over from other donors' samples. CDR3s include the opening cysteine and the closing phenylalanine or tryptophan. D genes are given only for firm matches. The size field is filled for only some rows; it gives once, few, many or a size class.

V gene	D gene	J gene	clone size	CDR3 protein	CDR3 DNA
TRBV20-1	NA	TRBJ1-1	few	CSAREQDRFLIGSPPGAFF	TGCAGTGCTAGAGAGCAGGACAGATTTTTAATAGGGAGCCCCCCTGGAGCTTTCTTT
TRBV5-5	NA	TRBJ1-6	NA	CASNTGTEVSPLHF	TGTGCCAGCAATACCGGGACGGAGGTTTCACCCCTCCACTTT
TRBV6-1	NA	TRBJ2-1	NA	CASSPSGAATYNEQFF	TGTGCCAGCAGTCCTTCGGGGGCGGCCACCTACAATGAGCAGTTCTTC
TRBV7-8	TRBD1	TRBJ2-1	NA	CASSLAGTARGEQFF	TGTGCCAGCAGCTTAGCCGGGACAGCCCGGGGTGAGCAGTTCTTC
TRBV10-3	TRBD2	TRBJ2-2	few	CAITGTSGGANTGELFF	TGTGCCATCACCGGGACTAGCGGGGGAGCGAACACCGGGGAGCTGTTTTTT
TRBV9	TRBD2	TRBJ2-2	NA	CASSVGTSGGGVAGELFF	TGTGCCAGCAGCGTTGGGACTAGCGGGGGGGGTGTCGCCGGGGAGCTGTTTTTT
TRBV7-8	TRBD1	TRBJ2-1	NA	CASSFSTGGHNNEQFF	TGTGCCAGCAGCTTCTCGACAGGGGGCCACAACAATGAGCAGTTCTTC
TRBV4-3	NA	TRBJ1-2	NA	CASSQDRASPWGGYTF	TGCGCCAGCAGCCAAGATAGAGCCAGCCCCTGGGGGGGCTACACCTTC
TRBV20-1	NA	TRBJ1-2	NA	CSARAFDPSGMRGSDYGYTF	TGCAGTGCTAGAGCTTTCGATCCGTCCGGAATGCGGGGCTCGGACTATGGCTACACCTTC
TRBV19	TRBD1	TRBJ2-2	NA	CASSLKDRGHGDAGELFF	TGTGCCAGTAGTTTAAAGGACAGGGGCCACGGGGACGCCGGGGAGCTGTTTTTT
TRBV4-1	NA	TRBJ2-2	NA	CASSLERGAGTGELFF	TGCGCCAGCAGCCTGGAAAGGGGGGCCGGCACCGGGGAGCTGTTTTTT
TRBV2	NA	TRBJ1-1	NA	CAIWTGNTEAFF	TGTGCCATCTGGACGGGGAACACTGAAGCTTTCTTT
TRBV7-2	NA	TRBJ2-7	many	CASSLSSYYEQYF	TGTGCCAGCAGCTTAAGTTCTTACTACGAGCAGTACTTC
TRBV27	NA	TRBJ1-2	few	CASSLSTGRGGYTF	TGTGCCAGCAGTTTGTCGACAGGAAGGGGTGGCTACACCTTC
TRBV12-3/TRBV12-4	NA	TRBJ2-3	NA	CASSFAYITDTQYF	TGTGCCAGCAGTTTTGCTTACATCACAGATACGCAGTATTTT
TRBV11-3	TRBD2	TRBJ2-5	many	CASSQRGAQETQYF	TGTGCCAGCAGCCAGCGGGGGGCCCAAGAGACCCAGTACTTC
TRBV6-5	NA	TRBJ2-1	NA	CASSYAGRGNEQFF	TGTGCCAGCAGTTACGCCGGGCGGGGCAATGAGCAGTTCTTC
TRBV7-8	NA	TRBJ1-2	few	CASSLPRDIANYGYTF	TGTGCCAGCAGCTTACCCCGGGACATCGCTAACTATGGCTACACCTTC
TRBV18	NA	TRBJ2-5	NA	CASSPSLGQIQETQYF	TGTGCCAGCTCACCATCCTTAGGACAGATCCAAGAGACCCAGTACTTC
TRBV7-9	TRBD1	TRBJ2-7	NA	CASSTNTGTGLYEQYF	TGTGCCAGCAGCACAAATACCGGGACAGGCCTCTACGAGCAGTACTTC
TRBV9	TRBD2	TRBJ2-1	few	CASSVVAGGLNEQFF	TGTGCCAGCAGCGTAGTAGCGGGGGGGCTTAATGAGCAGTTCTTC
TRBV6-2/TRBV6-3	TRBD1	TRBJ2-3	NA	CASSRDRDYGTDTQYF	TGTGCCAGCAGTCGGGACAGGGATTATGGCACAGATACGCAGTATTTT
TRBV6-1	NA	TRBJ2-3	NA	CASSEYGWADTQYF	TGTGCCAGCAGCGAGTACGGATGGGCAGATACGCAGTATTTT
TRBV4-3	TRBD1	TRBJ2-3	many	CASSQTGTGDTDTQYF	TGCGCCAGCAGCCAAACCGGGACAGGGGACACAGATACGCAGTATTTT
TRBV6-1	NA	TRBJ2-3	few	CASSAFKLGRGDTQYF	TGTGCCAGCAGTGCCTTTAAGCTCGGGAGAGGAGATACGCAGTATTTT
TRBV6-2/TRBV6-3	TRBD1	TRBJ2-5	NA	CASSYSPDRGLRETQYF	TGTGCCAGCAGTTACTCGCCTGACAGGGGGCTAAGGGAGACCCAGTACTTC